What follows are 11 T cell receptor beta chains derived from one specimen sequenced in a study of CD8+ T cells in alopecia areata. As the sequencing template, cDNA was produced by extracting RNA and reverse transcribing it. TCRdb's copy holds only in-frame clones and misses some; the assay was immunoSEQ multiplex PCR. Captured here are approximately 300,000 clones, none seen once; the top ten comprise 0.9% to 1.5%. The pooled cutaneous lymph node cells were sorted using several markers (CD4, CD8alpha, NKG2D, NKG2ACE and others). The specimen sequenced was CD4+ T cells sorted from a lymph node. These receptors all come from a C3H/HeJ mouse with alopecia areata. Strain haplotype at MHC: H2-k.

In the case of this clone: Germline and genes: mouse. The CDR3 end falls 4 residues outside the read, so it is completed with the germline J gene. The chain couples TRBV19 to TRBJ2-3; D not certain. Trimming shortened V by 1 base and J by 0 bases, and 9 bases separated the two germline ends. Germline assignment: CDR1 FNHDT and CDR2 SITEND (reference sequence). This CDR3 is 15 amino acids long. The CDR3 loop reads CASSIMTTSAETLYF. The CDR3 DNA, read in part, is TGTGCCAGCAGTATAATGACAACTAGTGCAGAA.

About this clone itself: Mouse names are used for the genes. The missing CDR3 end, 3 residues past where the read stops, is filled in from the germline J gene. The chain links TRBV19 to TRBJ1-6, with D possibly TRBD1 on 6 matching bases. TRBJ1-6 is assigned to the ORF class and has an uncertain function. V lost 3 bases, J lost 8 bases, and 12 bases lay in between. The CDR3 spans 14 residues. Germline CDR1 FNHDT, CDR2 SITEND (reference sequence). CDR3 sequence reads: CASSNPGEDSPLYF. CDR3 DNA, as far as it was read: TGTGCCAGCAGTAATCCAGGGGAGGATTCGCCC.

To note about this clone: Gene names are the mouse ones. CDR3 protein: CASSRETGGNYAEQFF. The CDR3 DNA, read in part, is TGTGCTAGCAGTAGAGAGACTGGGGGGAACTATGCT. The rearrangement joins TRBV17 to TRBJ2-1, with 10 positions matching TRBD2. The CDR3 goes on 4 residues after the read ends, and that part is filled in from the germline J gene. The germline V gene encodes CDR1 MNHDT and CDR2 YYDKIL. Trimming cost V 0 bases and J 1 base; bases outside gene matches: 0. CDR3 size: 16 residues.

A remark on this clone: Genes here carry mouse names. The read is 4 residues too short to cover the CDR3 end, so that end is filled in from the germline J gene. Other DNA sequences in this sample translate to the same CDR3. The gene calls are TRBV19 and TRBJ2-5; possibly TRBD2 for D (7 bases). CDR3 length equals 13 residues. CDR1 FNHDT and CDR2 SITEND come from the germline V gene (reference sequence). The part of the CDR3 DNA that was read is TGTGCCAGCAGTCCTGGGGGCAAAGAC. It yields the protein CASSPGGKD. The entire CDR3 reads CASSPGGKDTQYF.

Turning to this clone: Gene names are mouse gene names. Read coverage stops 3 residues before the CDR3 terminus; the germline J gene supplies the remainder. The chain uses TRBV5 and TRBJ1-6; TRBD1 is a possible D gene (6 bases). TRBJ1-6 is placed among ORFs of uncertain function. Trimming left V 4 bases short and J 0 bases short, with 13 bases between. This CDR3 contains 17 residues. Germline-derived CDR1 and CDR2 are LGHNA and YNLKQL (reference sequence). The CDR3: CASSPGQMNSYNSPLYF. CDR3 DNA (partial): TGTGCCAGCAGCCCGGGACAAATGAATTCCTATAATTCGCCC.

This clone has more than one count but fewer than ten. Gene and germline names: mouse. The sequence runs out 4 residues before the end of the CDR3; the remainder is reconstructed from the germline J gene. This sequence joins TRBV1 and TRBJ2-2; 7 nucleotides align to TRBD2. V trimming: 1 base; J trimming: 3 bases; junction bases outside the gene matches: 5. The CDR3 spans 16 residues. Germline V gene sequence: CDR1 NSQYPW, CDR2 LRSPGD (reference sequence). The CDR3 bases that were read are TGCACCTGCAGTGCAGTCTGGGGGATGGACACCGGG. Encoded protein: CTCSAVWGMDTG. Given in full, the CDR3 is CTCSAVWGMDTGQLYF.

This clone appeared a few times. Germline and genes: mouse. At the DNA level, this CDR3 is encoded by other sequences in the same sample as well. CDR3 region: CASRDRKNSDYTF. The part of the CDR3 DNA that was read is TGTGCCAGCAGGGACAGAAAAAACTCC. The chain carries TRBV19 and TRBJ1-2, with a tentative D call TRBD1 (6 bases). The read stops 4 residues short of the end of the CDR3; the missing end is completed from the germline J gene. Germline V gene sequence: CDR1 FNHDT, CDR2 SITEND (reference sequence). The CDR3 contains 13 residues. V was clipped by 5 bases and J by 1 base, with 9 bases between them.

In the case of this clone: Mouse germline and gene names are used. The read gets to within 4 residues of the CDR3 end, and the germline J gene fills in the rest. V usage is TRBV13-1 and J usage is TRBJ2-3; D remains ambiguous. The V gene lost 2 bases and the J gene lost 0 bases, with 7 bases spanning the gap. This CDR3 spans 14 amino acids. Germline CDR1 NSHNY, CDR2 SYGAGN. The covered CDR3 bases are TGTGCCAGCAGTGACAAGGGTAGTGCAGAA. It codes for CASSDKGSAE. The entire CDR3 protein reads CASSDKGSAETLYF.

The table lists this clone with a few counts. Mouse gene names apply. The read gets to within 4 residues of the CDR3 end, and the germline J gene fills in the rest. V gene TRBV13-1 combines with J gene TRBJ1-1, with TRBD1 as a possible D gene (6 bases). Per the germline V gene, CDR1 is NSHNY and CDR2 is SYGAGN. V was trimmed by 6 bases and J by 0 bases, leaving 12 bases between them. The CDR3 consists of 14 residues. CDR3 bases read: TGTGCCAGCAATTCCGGGACAACAAACACA. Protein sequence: CASNSGTTNT. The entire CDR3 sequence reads CASNSGTTNTEVFF.

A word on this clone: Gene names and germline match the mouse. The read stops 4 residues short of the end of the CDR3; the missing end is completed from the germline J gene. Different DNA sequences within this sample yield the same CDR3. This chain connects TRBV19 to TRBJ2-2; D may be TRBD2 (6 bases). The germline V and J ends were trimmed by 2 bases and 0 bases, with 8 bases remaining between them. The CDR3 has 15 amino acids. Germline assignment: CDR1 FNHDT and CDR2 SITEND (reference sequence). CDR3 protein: CASSIAGANTGQLYF. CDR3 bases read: TGTGCCAGCAGTATCGCTGGGGCAAACACCGGG.

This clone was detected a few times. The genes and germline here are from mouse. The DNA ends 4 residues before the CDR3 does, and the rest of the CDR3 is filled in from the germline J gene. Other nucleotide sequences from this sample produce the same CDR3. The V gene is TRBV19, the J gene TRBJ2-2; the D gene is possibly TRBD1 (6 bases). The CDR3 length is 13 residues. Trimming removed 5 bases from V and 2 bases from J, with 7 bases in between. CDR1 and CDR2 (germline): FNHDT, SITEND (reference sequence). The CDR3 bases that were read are TGTGCCAGCAGCCAGGGGAACACCGGG. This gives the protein CASSQGNTG. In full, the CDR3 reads CASSQGNTGQLYF.